Listed below are T cell receptor beta chains from one sample, sequenced in a study of blood T cell repertoires in COVID-19. Clones were sequenced by immunoSEQ multiplex PCR, and TCRdb holds only the in-frame ones, with some missing. The sample shows tens of thousands of clones, about 81% of them seen only once. The specimen was peripheral blood. The receptors shown here come from a man aged 60-69 years with COVID-19, enrolled during active disease. The CDR3 runs from the conserved cysteine through the conserved F or W. The D gene is left open where the match is weak. Not every row has a clone size; where given, it reads once, few, many or a size class.

j_call: TRBJ1-4; clone_size: -; v_call: TRBV6-5; d_call: -; cdr3_aa: CASSRLRATNEKLFF; cdr3_nt: TGTGCCAGCAGCCGACTAAGGGCAACTAATGAAAAACTGTTTTTT
j_call: TRBJ1-2; clone_size: -; v_call: TRBV29-1; d_call: TRBD1; cdr3_aa: CSSRGSGQAYGYTF; cdr3_nt: TGCAGCTCAAGGGGTTCGGGACAGGCCTATGGCTACACCTTC
j_call: TRBJ2-7; clone_size: -; v_call: TRBV10-3; d_call: TRBD1; cdr3_aa: CAIRGDSPYEQYF; cdr3_nt: TGTGCCATCAGAGGGGACAGTCCCTACGAGCAGTACTTC
j_call: TRBJ1-2; clone_size: -; v_call: TRBV3-1/TRBV3-2; d_call: -; cdr3_aa: CASSQEGQGYTF; cdr3_nt: TGTGCCAGCAGCCAAGAGGGCCAAGGCTACACCTTC
j_call: TRBJ2-1; clone_size: once; v_call: TRBV20-1; d_call: TRBD2; cdr3_aa: CSASKGLVGLNEQFF; cdr3_nt: TGCAGTGCTAGTAAGGGACTAGTAGGGCTAAATGAGCAGTTCTTC
j_call: TRBJ2-2; clone_size: few; v_call: TRBV18; d_call: -; cdr3_aa: CASSPSQGGATGELFF; cdr3_nt: TGTGCCAGCTCACCTTCACAGGGTGGTGCGACCGGGGAGCTGTTTTTT
j_call: TRBJ2-7; clone_size: -; v_call: TRBV2; d_call: TRBD1; cdr3_aa: CASRVQGGAYEQYF; cdr3_nt: TGTGCCAGCAGAGTACAGGGGGGTGCCTACGAGCAGTACTTC
j_call: TRBJ2-5; clone_size: few; v_call: TRBV5-1; d_call: -; cdr3_aa: CASSLNGQGRGGETQYF; cdr3_nt: TGCGCCAGCAGCTTGAACGGCCAAGGGCGGGGAGGAGAGACCCAGTACTTC
j_call: TRBJ1-5; clone_size: -; v_call: TRBV6-5; d_call: TRBD1; cdr3_aa: CASGDRFSNQPQHF; cdr3_nt: TGTGCCAGCGGGGACAGGTTTAGCAATCAGCCCCAGCATTTT
j_call: TRBJ2-7; clone_size: few; v_call: TRBV19; d_call: -; cdr3_aa: CASSTGLSSYEQYF; cdr3_nt: TGTGCCAGTAGTACGGGACTTAGCTCCTACGAGCAGTACTTC
j_call: TRBJ2-1; clone_size: -; v_call: TRBV9; d_call: -; cdr3_aa: CASSVAWGLGGNEQFF; cdr3_nt: TGTGCCAGCAGCGTAGCCTGGGGCTTGGGTGGCAATGAGCAGTTCTTC
j_call: TRBJ2-3; clone_size: -; v_call: TRBV2; d_call: -; cdr3_aa: CASGRGPPGDTQYF; cdr3_nt: TGTGCCAGCGGTCGAGGGCCCCCGGGAGATACGCAGTATTTT
j_call: TRBJ2-5; clone_size: -; v_call: TRBV6-2/TRBV6-3; d_call: -; cdr3_aa: CASSYDPGVLRGTQYF; cdr3_nt: TGTGCCAGCAGTTACGACCCGGGTGTCCTACGGGGGACCCAGTACTTC
j_call: TRBJ2-7; clone_size: -; v_call: TRBV24-1; d_call: TRBD2; cdr3_aa: CATSDGTSGNEQYF; cdr3_nt: TGTGCCACCAGTGATGGGACTAGCGGGAACGAGCAGTACTTC
j_call: TRBJ2-7; clone_size: -; v_call: TRBV3-1/TRBV3-2; d_call: TRBD1; cdr3_aa: CASSGRDRGHEQYF; cdr3_nt: TGTGCCAGCAGCGGCCGGGACAGGGGACACGAGCAGTACTTC
j_call: TRBJ2-1; clone_size: -; v_call: TRBV5-8; d_call: TRBD1; cdr3_aa: CASSLMGGRGNNEQFF; cdr3_nt: TGTGCCAGCAGCTTGATGGGTGGCAGGGGGAATAATGAGCAGTTCTTC
j_call: TRBJ2-1; clone_size: -; v_call: TRBV19; d_call: TRBD2; cdr3_aa: CASSFGTSGGFNEQFF; cdr3_nt: TGTGCCAGTAGTTTTGGGACTAGCGGGGGGTTTAATGAGCAGTTCTTC
j_call: TRBJ2-3; clone_size: -; v_call: TRBV6-5; d_call: TRBD2; cdr3_aa: CASSVGLANTDTQYF; cdr3_nt: TGTGCCAGCAGCGTGGGACTAGCAAACACAGATACGCAGTATTTT
j_call: TRBJ1-2; clone_size: -; v_call: TRBV11-2; d_call: -; cdr3_aa: CASSLEMLSGLSYTF; cdr3_nt: TGTGCCAGCAGCTTAGAGATGCTATCGGGACTCAGCTACACCTTC
j_call: TRBJ2-2; clone_size: -; v_call: TRBV14; d_call: -; cdr3_aa: CASSRPGHPNTGELFF; cdr3_nt: TGTGCCAGCAGCAGACCTGGACACCCGAACACCGGGGAGCTGTTTTTT
j_call: TRBJ2-1; clone_size: -; v_call: TRBV3-1/TRBV3-2; d_call: TRBD2; cdr3_aa: CASSPRLAGGRNEQFF; cdr3_nt: TGTGCCAGCAGCCCTAGACTAGCGGGGGGACGTAATGAGCAGTTCTTC
j_call: TRBJ2-7; clone_size: -; v_call: TRBV7-3; d_call: -; cdr3_aa: CASSLTGGGEQYF; cdr3_nt: TGTGCCAGCAGCTTAACGGGAGGGGGCGAGCAGTACTTC
j_call: TRBJ2-7; clone_size: -; v_call: TRBV6-1; d_call: -; cdr3_aa: CASSEMSARVPYEQYF; cdr3_nt: TGTGCCAGCAGTGAAATGTCAGCCAGGGTTCCCTACGAGCAGTACTTC
j_call: TRBJ2-5; clone_size: -; v_call: TRBV7-8; d_call: TRBD2; cdr3_aa: CASSLVPGGEQETQYF; cdr3_nt: TGTGCCAGCAGCTTAGTACCGGGAGGGGAACAAGAGACCCAGTACTTC
j_call: TRBJ1-5; clone_size: -; v_call: TRBV19; d_call: -; cdr3_aa: CASSISAGANQPQHF; cdr3_nt: TGTGCCAGTAGTATTTCGGCGGGGGCGAATCAGCCCCAGCATTTT
j_call: TRBJ2-1; clone_size: -; v_call: TRBV11-2; d_call: TRBD2; cdr3_aa: CASSLLAGGSEQFF; cdr3_nt: TGTGCCAGCAGCTTGCTAGCGGGAGGGAGTGAGCAGTTCTTC
j_call: TRBJ2-1; clone_size: few; v_call: TRBV5-1; d_call: TRBD1; cdr3_aa: CASSRTGGVNEQFF; cdr3_nt: TGCGCCAGCAGCCGGACAGGGGGAGTGAATGAGCAGTTCTTC
j_call: TRBJ2-5; clone_size: -; v_call: TRBV11-1; d_call: -; cdr3_aa: CASSRGWRETQYF; cdr3_nt: TGTGCCAGCAGCCGGGGGTGGAGGGAGACCCAGTACTTC
j_call: TRBJ2-2; clone_size: -; v_call: TRBV3-1/TRBV3-2; d_call: TRBD1; cdr3_aa: CASSQGDRVTGELFF; cdr3_nt: TGTGCCAGCAGCCAAGGGGACAGGGTCACCGGGGAGCTGTTTTTT
j_call: TRBJ1-5; clone_size: -; v_call: TRBV5-4; d_call: TRBD1; cdr3_aa: CASSEQGARNQPQHF; cdr3_nt: TGTGCCAGCAGCGAACAGGGGGCGAGGAATCAGCCCCAGCATTTT
j_call: TRBJ2-1; clone_size: -; v_call: TRBV27; d_call: TRBD2; cdr3_aa: CASKLAGLNEQFF; cdr3_nt: TGTGCCAGCAAACTAGCGGGACTTAATGAGCAGTTCTTC
j_call: TRBJ1-1; clone_size: -; v_call: TRBV18; d_call: -; cdr3_aa: CASSPTFMNTEAFF; cdr3_nt: TGTGCCAGCTCCCCGACATTTATGAACACTGAAGCTTTCTTT
j_call: TRBJ2-7; clone_size: -; v_call: TRBV6-2/TRBV6-3; d_call: TRBD1; cdr3_aa: CASSSETGTGVGEQYF; cdr3_nt: TGTGCCAGCAGTTCCGAGACCGGGACAGGGGTAGGCGAGCAGTACTTC
j_call: TRBJ1-1; clone_size: once; v_call: TRBV5-1; d_call: TRBD1; cdr3_aa: CASSRDRVPNTEAFF; cdr3_nt: TGCGCCAGCAGCCGGGACAGGGTTCCGAACACTGAAGCTTTCTTT
j_call: TRBJ2-2; clone_size: -; v_call: TRBV5-8; d_call: -; cdr3_aa: CASSLASGTGELFF; cdr3_nt: TGTGCCAGCAGCTTGGCCTCCGGGACCGGGGAGCTGTTTTTT
j_call: TRBJ2-5; clone_size: -; v_call: TRBV6-1; d_call: TRBD2; cdr3_aa: CASSEGTIQETQYF; cdr3_nt: TGTGCCAGCAGTGAGGGGACTATCCAAGAGACCCAGTACTTC
j_call: TRBJ2-1; clone_size: -; v_call: TRBV9; d_call: TRBD2; cdr3_aa: CASSVSSGNNEQFF; cdr3_nt: TGTGCCAGCAGCGTATCTAGCGGAAACAATGAGCAGTTCTTC
j_call: TRBJ1-6; clone_size: -; v_call: TRBV19; d_call: -; cdr3_aa: CASSGDTSYNSPLHF; cdr3_nt: TGTGCCAGTAGCGGGGACACCTCCTATAATTCACCCCTCCACTTT